The TCR beta chain under discussion was sequenced for a study of blood T cells in healthy people across ages. Study-wide points: Donor CMV infection status was unknown, possibly confounding age-related changes in expanded clonotypes. TCR beta diversity, measured per million T cells, fell in a roughly linear way with age. Long-lived donors carried more naive CD4+ cells and greater diversity than aged donors.

Primed by a sample-barcoded 5' primer and a J-beta primer mix, a second PCR proceeded for 7 to 11 cycles. TCRdb processed the 5' RACE reads anew with MiXCR; each CDR3 protein has one entry. The sample lists about 800,000 distinct CDR3 sequences, 35% to 50% occurring once. This CDR3 contains 15 residues. V lost 4 bases and J lost 2; bases outside the gene matches: 6. CDR1 is SGHRS and CDR2 is YFSETQ in the germline V gene. This clonotype occurred a few times. The antigen remains undetermined. J is TRBJ2-3 and V is TRBV5-1; 8 nucleotides line up with TRBD2. This receptor was taken from a man older than 75 in good health. Sequenced material: blood. CDR3 loop: CASSKPAGDTDTQYF. The CDR3 DNA reads TGCGCCAGCAGCAAACCAGCGGGGGACACAGATACGCAGTATTTT.